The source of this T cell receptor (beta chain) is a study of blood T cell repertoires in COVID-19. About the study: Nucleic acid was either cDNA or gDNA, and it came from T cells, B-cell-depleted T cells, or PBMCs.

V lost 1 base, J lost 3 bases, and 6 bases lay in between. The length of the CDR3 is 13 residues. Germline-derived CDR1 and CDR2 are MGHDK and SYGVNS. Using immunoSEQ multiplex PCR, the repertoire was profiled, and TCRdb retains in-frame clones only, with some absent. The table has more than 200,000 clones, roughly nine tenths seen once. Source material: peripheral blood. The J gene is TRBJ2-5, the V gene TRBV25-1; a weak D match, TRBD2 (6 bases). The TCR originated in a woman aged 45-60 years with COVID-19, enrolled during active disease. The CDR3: CASSEWGEETQYF. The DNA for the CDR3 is TGTGCCAGCAGTGAATGGGGGGAAGAGACCCAGTACTTC.